This is a list of T cell receptor beta chains from one sample in a study of spatial heterogeneity in lung cancer. TCRdb ran MiXCR on the 5' RACE reads and lists one entry per CDR3 protein. Altogether some 120,000 distinct CDR3 sequences are present, 12% being singletons, with the ten largest covering roughly 17%. This material consisted of PBMCs, taken at follow-up. These receptors were collected from a male donor with early-stage non-small cell lung cancer. CDR3s include the opening cysteine and the closing phenylalanine or tryptophan. D genes are given only for firm matches. Clone size appears in some rows only: once, few, many, or a class for an expanded clone.

many	TRBV29-1	-	TRBJ2-3	TGCAGCGTTGTCCAGGGGACTAGCACAGATACGCAGTATTTT	CSVVQGTSTDTQYF
-	TRBV13	-	TRBJ1-1	TGTGCCAGCAGCCGGCACGGGGGGGGCGTACCGAACACTGAAGCTTTCTTT	CASSRHGGGVPNTEAFF
many	TRBV5-1	-	TRBJ2-5	TGCGCCAGCAGCTTGGGTCGGGGTTCCCCTTCGGAGACCCAGTACTTC	CASSLGRGSPSETQYF
many	TRBV28	-	TRBJ2-3	TGTGCCAGCAGTTTCTCCACCGGGACAGATACGCAGTATTTT	CASSFSTGTDTQYF
many	TRBV5-6	-	TRBJ2-7	TGTGCCAGCAGCTTGAACTACGAGCAGTACTTC	CASSLNYEQYF
many	TRBV28	-	TRBJ2-3	TGTGCCAGCAGTGCCCATCTCGGGCAGTATTTT	CASSAHLGQYF
-	TRBV27	-	TRBJ1-5	TGTGCCAGCAGTTTAAGACTCAGGGCCGATCAGCCCCAGCATTTT	CASSLRLRADQPQHF
many	TRBV28	TRBD2	TRBJ2-4	TGTGCCAGCAGTTTAGAGGGGACTATCAAAAACATTCAGTACTTC	CASSLEGTIKNIQYF
-	TRBV7-8	TRBD2	TRBJ2-5	TGTGCCAGCAGCCGACTAGCGGGGGGGCCTGAGACCCAGTACTTC	CASSRLAGGPETQYF
few	TRBV6-5	-	TRBJ2-5	TGTGCCAGCAGTTACTCAAGGGCAGTGGGAACCCAAGAGACCCAGTACTTC	CASSYSRAVGTQETQYF
-	TRBV10-2	-	TRBJ2-7	TGCGCCAGCAGTGCCGTCGGGTACGAGCAGTACTTC	CASSAVGYEQYF
few	TRBV7-8	-	TRBJ2-2	TGTGCCAGCAGCCAAAGTGAGGGCTCGAACACCGGGGAGCTGTTTTTT	CASSQSEGSNTGELFF
-	TRBV5-6	-	TRBJ2-3	TGTGCCAGCACCCCCAGGGGCCTGCCGGGTCGGAATACGCAGTATTTT	CASTPRGLPGRNTQYF
few	TRBV28	-	TRBJ2-7	TGTGCCAGCGGTGGCCTCTCCTACGAGCAGTACTTC	CASGGLSYEQYF
many	TRBV29-1	-	TRBJ1-2	TGCAGCGTTTGGGATTATGGCTACACCTTC	CSVWDYGYTF
many	TRBV9	-	TRBJ1-6	TGTGCCAGCAGCACCTCCGATTCACCCCTCCACTTT	CASSTSDSPLHF